The clone carrying this TCR beta chain has just one count. Clones were sequenced by immunoSEQ multiplex PCR, and TCRdb holds only the in-frame ones, with some missing. Of 250,000 to 400,000 clones listed, 88% are singletons. The sample is drawn from a study of cytomegalovirus exposure and HLA in healthy donors. Looking at the study overall: Later, an analysis reported that the 100 to 150 validation repertoires had used the same platform as the approximately 690 first-cohort repertoires.

The ends were cut back, 10 bases at V and 0 bases at J, with 16 bases in the middle. The CDR3 loop spans 15 amino acids. CDR1 is LNHDA, CDR2 SQIVND, per germline (reference sequence). Sequenced sample: PBMCs. The sequence came from a man in his thirties or forties in good health and CMV-seronegative. The rearrangement links TRBV19 to TRBJ1-5; tentative D call: TRBD1 (5 bases). CDR3 DNA: TGTGCCACCCACCAAAGGGGCGGTAGCAATCAGCCCCAGCATTTT. Its translation: CATHQRGGSNQPQHF.